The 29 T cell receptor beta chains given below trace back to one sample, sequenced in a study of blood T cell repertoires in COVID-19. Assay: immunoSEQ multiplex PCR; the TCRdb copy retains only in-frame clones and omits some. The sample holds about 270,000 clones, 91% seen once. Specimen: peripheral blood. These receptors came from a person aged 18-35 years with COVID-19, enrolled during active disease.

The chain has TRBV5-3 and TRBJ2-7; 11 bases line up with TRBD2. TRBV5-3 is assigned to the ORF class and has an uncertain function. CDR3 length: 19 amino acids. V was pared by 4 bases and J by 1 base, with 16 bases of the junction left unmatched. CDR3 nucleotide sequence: TGTGCCAGAAGCCCTGGTGTGACTAGCGGGATTAATTTATCCTACGAGCAGTACTTC. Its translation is CARSPGVTSGINLSYEQYF.

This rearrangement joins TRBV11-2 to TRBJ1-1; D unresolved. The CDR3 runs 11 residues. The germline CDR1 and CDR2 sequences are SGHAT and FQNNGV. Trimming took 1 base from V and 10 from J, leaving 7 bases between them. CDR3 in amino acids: CASSLAVAAFF. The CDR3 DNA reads TGTGCCAGCAGCTTAGCGGTTGCAGCTTTCTTT.

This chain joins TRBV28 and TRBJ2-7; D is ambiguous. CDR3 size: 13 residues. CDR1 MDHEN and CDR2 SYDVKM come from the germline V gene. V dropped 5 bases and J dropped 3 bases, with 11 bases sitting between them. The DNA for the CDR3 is TGTGCCAGCAGTCCGCTCGGGTACTACGAGCAGTACTTC. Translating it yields CASSPLGYYEQYF.

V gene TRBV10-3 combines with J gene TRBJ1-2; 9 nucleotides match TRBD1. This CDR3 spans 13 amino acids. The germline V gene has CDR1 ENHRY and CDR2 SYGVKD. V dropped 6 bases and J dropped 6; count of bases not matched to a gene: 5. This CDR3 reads CAISAGTGNGYTF. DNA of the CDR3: TGTGCCATCAGCGCCGGGACAGGGAATGGCTACACCTTC.

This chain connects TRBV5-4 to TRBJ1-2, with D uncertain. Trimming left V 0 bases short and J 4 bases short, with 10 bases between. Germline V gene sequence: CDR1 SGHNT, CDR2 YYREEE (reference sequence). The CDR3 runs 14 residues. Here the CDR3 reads CASSLVGSAYGYTF. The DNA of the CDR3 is TGTGCCAGCAGCTTGGTGGGCTCCGCCTATGGCTACACCTTC.

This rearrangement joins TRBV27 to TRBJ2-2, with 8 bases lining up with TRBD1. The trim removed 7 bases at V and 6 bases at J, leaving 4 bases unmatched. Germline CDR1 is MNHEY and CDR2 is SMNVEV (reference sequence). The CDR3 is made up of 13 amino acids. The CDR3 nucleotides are TGTGCCAGCACAGGACAGGGACCCGGGGAGCTGTTTTTT. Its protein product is CASTGQGPGELFF.

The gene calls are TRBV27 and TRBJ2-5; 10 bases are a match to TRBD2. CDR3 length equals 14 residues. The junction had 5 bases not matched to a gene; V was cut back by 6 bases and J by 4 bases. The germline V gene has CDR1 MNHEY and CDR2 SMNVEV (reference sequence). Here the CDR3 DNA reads TGTGCCAGCAGCGACCGACTAGCGGGAGAGACCCAGTACTTC. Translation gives CASSDRLAGETQYF.

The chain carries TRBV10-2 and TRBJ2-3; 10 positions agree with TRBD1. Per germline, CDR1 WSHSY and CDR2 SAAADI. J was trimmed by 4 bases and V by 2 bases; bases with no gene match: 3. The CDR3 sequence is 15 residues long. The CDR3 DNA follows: TGCGCCAGCAGTGAGGACAGGGGGCCGTCAGATACGCAGTATTTT. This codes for CASSEDRGPSDTQYF.

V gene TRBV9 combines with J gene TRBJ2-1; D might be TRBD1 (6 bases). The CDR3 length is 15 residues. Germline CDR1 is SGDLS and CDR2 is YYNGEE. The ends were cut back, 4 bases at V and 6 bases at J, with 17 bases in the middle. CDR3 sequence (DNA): TGTGCCAGCAGCCAAACCCAGGGGAACGGCAATGAGCAGTTCTTC. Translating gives CASSQTQGNGNEQFF.

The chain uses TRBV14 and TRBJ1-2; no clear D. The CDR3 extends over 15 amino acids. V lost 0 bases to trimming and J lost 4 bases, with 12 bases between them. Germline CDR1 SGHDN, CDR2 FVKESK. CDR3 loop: CASSQEPGYGYGYTF. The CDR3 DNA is TGTGCCAGCAGCCAAGAGCCGGGTTATGGCTATGGCTACACCTTC.

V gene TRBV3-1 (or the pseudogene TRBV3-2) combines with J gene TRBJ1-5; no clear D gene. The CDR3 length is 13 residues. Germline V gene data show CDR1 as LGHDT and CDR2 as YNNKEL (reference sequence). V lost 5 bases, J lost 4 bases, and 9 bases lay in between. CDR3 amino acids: CASSGAPNQPQHF. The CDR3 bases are TGTGCCAGCAGCGGAGCACCGAATCAGCCCCAGCATTTT.

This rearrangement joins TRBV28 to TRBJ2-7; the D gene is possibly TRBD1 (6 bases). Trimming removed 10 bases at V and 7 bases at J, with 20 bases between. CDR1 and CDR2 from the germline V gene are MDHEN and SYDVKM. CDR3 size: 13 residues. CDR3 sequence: CATRSWGQREQYF. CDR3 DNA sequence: TGTGCCACCCGGTCTTGGGGGCAAAGGGAGCAGTACTTC.

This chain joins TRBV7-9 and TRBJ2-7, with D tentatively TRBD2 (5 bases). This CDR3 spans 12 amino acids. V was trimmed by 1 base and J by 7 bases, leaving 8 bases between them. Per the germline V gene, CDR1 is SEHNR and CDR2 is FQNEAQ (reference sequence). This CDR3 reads CASSLGRGEQYF. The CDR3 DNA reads TGTGCCAGCAGCTTAGGACGAGGGGAGCAGTACTTC.

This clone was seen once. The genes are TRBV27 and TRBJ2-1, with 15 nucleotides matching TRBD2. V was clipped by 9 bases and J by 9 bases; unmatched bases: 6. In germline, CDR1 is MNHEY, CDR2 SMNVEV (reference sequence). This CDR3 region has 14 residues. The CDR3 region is CASGLAGGLVEQFF. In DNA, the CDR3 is TGTGCCAGTGGACTAGCGGGAGGGTTGGTTGAGCAGTTCTTC.

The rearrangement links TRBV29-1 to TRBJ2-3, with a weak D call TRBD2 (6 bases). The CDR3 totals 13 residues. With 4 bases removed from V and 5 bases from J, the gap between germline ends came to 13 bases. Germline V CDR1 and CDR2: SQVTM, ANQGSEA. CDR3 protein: CSVVHPGVDTQYF. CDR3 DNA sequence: TGCAGCGTTGTACACCCGGGGGTAGATACGCAGTATTTT.

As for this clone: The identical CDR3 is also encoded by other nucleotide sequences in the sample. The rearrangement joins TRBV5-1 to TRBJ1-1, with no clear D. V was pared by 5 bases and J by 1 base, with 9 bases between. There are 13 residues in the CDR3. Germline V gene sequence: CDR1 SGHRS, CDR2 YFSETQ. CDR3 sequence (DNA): TGCGCCAGCAGTTTAGATACGAACACTGAAGCTTTCTTT. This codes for CASSLDTNTEAFF.

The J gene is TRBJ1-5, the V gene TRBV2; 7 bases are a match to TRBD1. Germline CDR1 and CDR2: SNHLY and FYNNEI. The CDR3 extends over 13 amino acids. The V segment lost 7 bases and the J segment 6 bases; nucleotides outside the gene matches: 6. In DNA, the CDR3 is TGTGCCAGCAACCAGGGGGTGGGTCAGCCCCAGCATTTT. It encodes CASNQGVGQPQHF.

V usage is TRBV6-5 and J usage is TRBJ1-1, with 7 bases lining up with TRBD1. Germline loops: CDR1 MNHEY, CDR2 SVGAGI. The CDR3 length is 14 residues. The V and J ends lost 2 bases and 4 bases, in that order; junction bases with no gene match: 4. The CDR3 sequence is CASSYVSGGTEAFF. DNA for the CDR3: TGTGCCAGCAGTTACGTTTCAGGGGGCACTGAAGCTTTCTTT.

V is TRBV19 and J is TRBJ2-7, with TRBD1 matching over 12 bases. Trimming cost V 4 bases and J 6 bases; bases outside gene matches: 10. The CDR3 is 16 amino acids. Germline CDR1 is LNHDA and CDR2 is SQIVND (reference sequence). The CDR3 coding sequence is TGTGCCAGTAGTAGTAAGTCCGGGACAGGGGGCAGCGAGCAGTACTTC. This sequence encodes CASSSKSGTGGSEQYF.

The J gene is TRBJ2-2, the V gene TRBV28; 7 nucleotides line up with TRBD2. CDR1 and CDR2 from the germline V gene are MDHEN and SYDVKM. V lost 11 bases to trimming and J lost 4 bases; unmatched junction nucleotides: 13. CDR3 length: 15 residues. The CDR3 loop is CAAEKTSAGTGELFF. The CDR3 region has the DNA TGTGCCGCAGAAAAAACTAGCGCGGGCACCGGGGAGCTGTTTTTT. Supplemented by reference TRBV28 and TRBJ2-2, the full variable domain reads DVKVTQSSRYLVKRTGEKVFLECVQDMDHENMFWYRQDPGLGLRLIYFSYDVKMKEKGDIPEGYSVSREKKERFSLILESASTNQTSMYLCAAEKTSAGTGELFFGEGSRLTVL.

CDR3 residues: CASSGQGAEYTEAFF. CDR3 DNA sequence: TGTGCCAGCAGTGGGCAGGGGGCCGAATACACTGAAGCTTTCTTT. The chain has TRBV2 and TRBJ1-1; 8 positions match TRBD1. CDR1 and CDR2 (germline): SNHLY, FYNNEI. The CDR3 is 15 residues long. Germline trimming cut 4 bases from V and 3 bases from J; bases unmatched to any gene: 7.

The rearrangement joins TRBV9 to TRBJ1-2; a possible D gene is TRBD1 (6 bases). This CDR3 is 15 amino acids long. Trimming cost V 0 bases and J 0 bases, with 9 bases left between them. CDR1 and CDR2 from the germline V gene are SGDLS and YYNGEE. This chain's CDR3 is CASSVERTANYGYTF. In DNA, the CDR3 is TGTGCCAGCAGCGTAGAGCGGACAGCTAACTATGGCTACACCTTC. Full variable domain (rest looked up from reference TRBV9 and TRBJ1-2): DSGVTQTPKHLITATGQRVTLRCSPRSGDLSVYWYQQSLDQGLQFLIQYYNGEERAKGNILERFSAQQFPDLHSELNLSSLELGDSALYFCASSVERTANYGYTFGSGTRLTVV.

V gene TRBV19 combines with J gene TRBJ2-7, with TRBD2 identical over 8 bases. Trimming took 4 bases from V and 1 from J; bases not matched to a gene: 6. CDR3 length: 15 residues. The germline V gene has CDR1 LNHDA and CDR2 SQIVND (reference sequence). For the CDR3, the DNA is TGTGCCAGTAGTACCCCTGGCGGGAGGTCCTACGAGCAGTACTTC. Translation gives CASSTPGGRSYEQYF.

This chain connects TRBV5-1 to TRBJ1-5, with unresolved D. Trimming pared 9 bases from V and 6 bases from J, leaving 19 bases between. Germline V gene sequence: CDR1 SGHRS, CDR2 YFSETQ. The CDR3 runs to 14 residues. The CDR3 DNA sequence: TGCGCCAAGACCACGGGGATGGGTAGTCAGCCCCAGCATTTT. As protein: CAKTTGMGSQPQHF.

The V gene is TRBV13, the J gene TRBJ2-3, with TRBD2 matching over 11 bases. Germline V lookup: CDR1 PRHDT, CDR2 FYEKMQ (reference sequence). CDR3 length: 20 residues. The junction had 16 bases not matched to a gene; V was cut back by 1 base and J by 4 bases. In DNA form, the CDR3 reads TGTGCCAGCAGCTTAGAGGGACGACTAGCGGGAAAGGGTGTATCAGATACGCAGTATTTT. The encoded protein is CASSLEGRLAGKGVSDTQYF.

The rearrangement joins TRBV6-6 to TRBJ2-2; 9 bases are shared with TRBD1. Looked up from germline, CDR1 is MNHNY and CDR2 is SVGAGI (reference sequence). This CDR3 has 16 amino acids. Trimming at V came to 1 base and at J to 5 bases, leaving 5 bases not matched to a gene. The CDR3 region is CASSYWGTGRTGELFF. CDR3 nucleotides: TGTGCCAGCAGTTACTGGGGGACAGGGCGTACCGGGGAGCTGTTTTTT.

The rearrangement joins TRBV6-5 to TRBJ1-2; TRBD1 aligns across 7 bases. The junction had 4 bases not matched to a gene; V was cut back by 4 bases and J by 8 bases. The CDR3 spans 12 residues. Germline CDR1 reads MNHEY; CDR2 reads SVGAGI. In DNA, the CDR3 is TGTGCCAGCAGTTCAGGGGGTGAGGGCTACACCTTC. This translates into CASSSGGEGYTF.

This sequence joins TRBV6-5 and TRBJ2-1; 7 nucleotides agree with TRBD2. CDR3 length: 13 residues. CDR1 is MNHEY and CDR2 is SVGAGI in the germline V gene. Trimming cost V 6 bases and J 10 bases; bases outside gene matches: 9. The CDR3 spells CASRAGTNTEQFF. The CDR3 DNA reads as TGTGCCAGCAGAGCCGGGACTAACACAGAGCAGTTCTTC.

The CDR3 bases are TGTGCCAGCAGGGACAGGGGACGGGTGAGAGGCTACACCTTC. Protein sequence: CASRDRGRVRGYTF. The V and J genes are TRBV6-5 and TRBJ1-2; 9 bases agree with TRBD1. CDR1 and CDR2 from the germline V gene are MNHEY and SVGAGI. The length of the CDR3 is 14 residues. With 6 bases clipped from V and 8 bases from J, the junction kept 10 bases outside the gene matches.